This T cell receptor (beta chain) derives from a study of T cells in Graves' hyperthyroidism and ophthalmopathy. Trimming stripped 2 bases from V and 3 bases from J, with 8 bases between. The V gene's germline CDR1 is MDHEN and CDR2 SYDVKM. This CDR3 is 14 amino acids long. The TCR beta CDR3 regions underwent amplification using RNA transcripts as the source. With the HTBI primer set, the TCR CDR3 went through a first round of RT-PCR. In TCRdb, the multiplex PCR reads were re-called with MiXCR into one record per CDR3 protein. The top ten clones hold approximately 30% of a sample with around 500,000 distinct CDR3 sequences, around 15% of them seen once. Study-level points and caveats: Ophthalmopathy prediction by the model preceded onset by a median 6.5 months.

This clonotype appeared many times. Antigen: not known. The cohort's ophthalmopathy patients, a group with duration under 3 months, had a Clinical Activity Score of at least 3 and a NOSPECS grade of at least 4. Sequenced: blood. The TCR sequence derives from a woman aged 25 to 39 with Graves' ophthalmopathy. The gene calls are TRBV28 and TRBJ1-5, with D unresolved. CDR3 DNA: TGTGCCAGCAGTTTAGTAGCTGACAATCAGCCCCAGCATTTT. Encoded protein: CASSLVADNQPQHF.